This T cell receptor beta chain was sequenced for a study of graft-versus-host responses after intestinal transplantation. For this clone: Its specificity is not known.

Sequenced by immunoSEQ multiplex PCR; TCRdb stores in-frame clones only, minus some. Of roughly 97,000 clones listed, 87% were seen once; the top ten hold about 0.9%. The starting material was unstimulated CD4+ T cells sorted from spleen or lymph node cells, obtained before intestinal transplant. This sequence originates from a human donor who received an intestinal transplant.

CDR3 bases: TGTGCCAGCAGTTACGAGGGGGCCTACGAGCAGTACTTC. Translating gives CASSYEGAYEQYF. The chain has TRBV6-6 and TRBJ2-7, with TRBD1 as a possible D gene (6 bases). CDR3 length equals 13 residues. Trimming stripped 2 bases from V and 2 bases from J, with 7 bases between. Germline V gene lookup returns CDR1 MNHNY and CDR2 SVGAGI (reference sequence).